These T cell receptor beta chains were read from a single sample in a study of shared clonotypes between healthy human individuals. Data came from immunoSEQ multiplex PCR; TCRdb stores just in-frame clones and leaves some out. The data show some 490,000 clones, more than 65% seen once. The sequenced sample was PBMCs. The receptors originated from a woman aged 40 to 50 in good health. Some clones in this sample may be carry-over from other donors' samples. Each CDR3 is given with its conserved first and last residue. D genes are given only for firm matches. Some rows have no size entry. The others give once, few or many, or a class for an expanded clone.

j_call: TRBJ2-7
d_call: TRBD2
v_call: TRBV5-1
clone_size: -
cdr3_aa: CASSQDPSGTNLKEQYF
cdr3_nt: TGCGCCAGCAGCCAGGATCCTAGCGGGACGAACCTAAAGGAGCAGTACTTC

j_call: TRBJ1-2
d_call: -
v_call: TRBV20-1
clone_size: -
cdr3_aa: CSADSWNGYTF
cdr3_nt: TGCAGTGCCGATTCGTGGAATGGCTACACCTTC

j_call: TRBJ1-2
d_call: -
v_call: TRBV9
clone_size: few
cdr3_aa: CASSPRTKNYGYTF
cdr3_nt: TGTGCCAGCAGCCCCCGGACGAAAAACTATGGCTACACCTTC

j_call: TRBJ1-3
d_call: -
v_call: TRBV30
clone_size: -
cdr3_aa: CAWTKQGYRENTIYF
cdr3_nt: TGTGCCTGGACCAAACAGGGTTATCGCGAAAACACCATATATTTT

j_call: TRBJ2-5
d_call: -
v_call: TRBV7-8
clone_size: -
cdr3_aa: CASSLRAVQETQYF
cdr3_nt: TGTGCCAGCAGCTTAAGGGCAGTCCAAGAGACCCAGTACTTC

j_call: TRBJ2-3
d_call: -
v_call: TRBV4-2
clone_size: -
cdr3_aa: CASSQGRGNQRGDTQYF
cdr3_nt: TGTGCCAGCAGCCAAGGACGCGGGAACCAGCGTGGGGATACGCAGTATTTT

j_call: TRBJ2-1
d_call: TRBD2
v_call: TRBV2
clone_size: -
cdr3_aa: CASRTRLAGVKEQFF
cdr3_nt: TGTGCCAGCAGAACTCGCCTAGCGGGAGTTAAGGAGCAGTTCTTC

j_call: TRBJ2-5
d_call: TRBD2
v_call: TRBV7-8
clone_size: -
cdr3_aa: CASSPGLAGRGETQYF
cdr3_nt: TGTGCCAGCAGCCCAGGACTAGCGGGAAGAGGGGAGACCCAGTACTTC

j_call: TRBJ1-1
d_call: TRBD1
v_call: TRBV27
clone_size: -
cdr3_aa: CASIKQGANTEAFF
cdr3_nt: TGTGCCAGCATCAAACAGGGGGCGAACACTGAAGCTTTCTTT

j_call: TRBJ1-2
d_call: -
v_call: TRBV29-1
clone_size: -
cdr3_aa: CSVATGYGYTF
cdr3_nt: TGCAGCGTTGCCACAGGGTATGGCTACACCTTC

j_call: TRBJ2-3
d_call: TRBD2
v_call: TRBV19
clone_size: -
cdr3_aa: CASSSRGYRTDTQYF
cdr3_nt: TGTGCCAGTAGTTCGCGGGGGTATAGGACAGATACGCAGTATTTT

j_call: TRBJ1-1
d_call: TRBD1
v_call: TRBV2
clone_size: -
cdr3_aa: CASRLRQGGTEAFF
cdr3_nt: TGTGCCAGCAGGCTTCGACAGGGAGGCACTGAAGCTTTCTTT

j_call: TRBJ2-3
d_call: TRBD2
v_call: TRBV5-1
clone_size: -
cdr3_aa: CASSLAGVITDTQYF
cdr3_nt: TGCGCCAGCAGCTTAGCGGGAGTTATCACAGATACGCAGTATTTT

j_call: TRBJ1-1
d_call: -
v_call: TRBV11-3
clone_size: once
cdr3_aa: CASSLDGTEAFF
cdr3_nt: TGTGCCAGCAGCTTAGACGGGACAGAAGCTTTCTTT

j_call: TRBJ1-2
d_call: TRBD1
v_call: TRBV28
clone_size: -
cdr3_aa: CASSFLRGRGPYGYTF
cdr3_nt: TGTGCCAGCAGTTTTCTCAGGGGGCGCGGGCCCTATGGCTACACCTTC

j_call: TRBJ1-3
d_call: TRBD1
v_call: TRBV30
clone_size: -
cdr3_aa: CAWSGRTGGVGNTIYF
cdr3_nt: TGTGCCTGGAGTGGACGGACAGGGGGGGTTGGAAACACCATATATTTT

j_call: TRBJ2-7
d_call: -
v_call: TRBV28
clone_size: -
cdr3_aa: CASSPQGPGEQYF
cdr3_nt: TGTGCCAGCAGCCCACAGGGTCCGGGGGAGCAGTACTTC

j_call: TRBJ1-2
d_call: -
v_call: TRBV2
clone_size: -
cdr3_aa: CASSPEGFGYTF
cdr3_nt: TGTGCCAGCAGCCCGGAGGGTTTCGGCTACACCTTC

j_call: TRBJ2-7
d_call: TRBD1
v_call: TRBV5-1
clone_size: -
cdr3_aa: CASSSTGAYEQYF
cdr3_nt: TGCGCCAGCAGCTCCACAGGGGCCTACGAGCAGTACTTC

j_call: TRBJ2-1
d_call: TRBD2
v_call: TRBV7-3
clone_size: once
cdr3_aa: CASSSGLGIGNEQFF
cdr3_nt: TGTGCCAGCAGCTCGGGACTAGGGATTGGCAATGAGCAGTTCTTC

j_call: TRBJ1-5
d_call: TRBD1
v_call: TRBV19
clone_size: -
cdr3_aa: CASTSDRGLGNQPQHF
cdr3_nt: TGTGCCAGTACCTCAGACAGGGGGCTCGGCAATCAGCCCCAGCATTTT

j_call: TRBJ2-3
d_call: -
v_call: TRBV28
clone_size: -
cdr3_aa: CASSPYGSGSYTQYF
cdr3_nt: TGTGCCAGCAGCCCCTACGGGAGTGGGTCCTATACGCAGTATTTT

j_call: TRBJ1-3
d_call: -
v_call: TRBV7-7
clone_size: once
cdr3_aa: CASSLAFPPNTIYF
cdr3_nt: TGTGCTAGCAGCTTAGCTTTCCCTCCAAACACCATATATTTT

j_call: TRBJ2-5
d_call: -
v_call: TRBV9
clone_size: -
cdr3_aa: CASSVDVTGQETQYF
cdr3_nt: TGTGCCAGCAGCGTAGATGTAACAGGGCAAGAGACCCAGTACTTC

j_call: TRBJ2-5
d_call: -
v_call: TRBV20-1
clone_size: -
cdr3_aa: CSAIGEETQYF
cdr3_nt: TGCAGTGCGATAGGCGAAGAGACCCAGTACTTC

j_call: TRBJ2-7
d_call: -
v_call: TRBV5-8
clone_size: -
cdr3_aa: CASSLSQAPYEQYF
cdr3_nt: TGTGCCAGCAGCTTGAGCCAGGCACCCTACGAGCAGTACTTC

j_call: TRBJ1-5
d_call: TRBD1
v_call: TRBV19
clone_size: few
cdr3_aa: CASSWTGEAGQPQHF
cdr3_nt: TGTGCCAGTAGTTGGACAGGGGAAGCCGGTCAGCCCCAGCATTTT

j_call: TRBJ2-7
d_call: -
v_call: TRBV7-2
clone_size: -
cdr3_aa: CASSLAVGYEQYF
cdr3_nt: TGTGCCAGCAGCTTAGCGGTGGGCTACGAGCAGTACTTC

j_call: TRBJ2-5
d_call: TRBD2
v_call: TRBV5-1
clone_size: many
cdr3_aa: CASSLGGGRAQQTQYF
cdr3_nt: TGCGCCAGCAGCTTGGGGGGAGGGAGGGCCCAACAGACCCAGTACTTC

j_call: TRBJ2-3
d_call: -
v_call: TRBV6-5
clone_size: once
cdr3_aa: CASGEPAGDTQYF
cdr3_nt: TGTGCCAGCGGGGAACCCGCGGGGGATACGCAGTATTTT

j_call: TRBJ1-1
d_call: TRBD1
v_call: TRBV30
clone_size: few
cdr3_aa: CAWEGKRTGKAFF
cdr3_nt: TGTGCCTGGGAAGGGAAGAGGACAGGGAAAGCTTTCTTT

j_call: TRBJ1-1
d_call: TRBD1
v_call: TRBV19
clone_size: few
cdr3_aa: CASRTTGVTEAFF
cdr3_nt: TGTGCCAGTAGAACGACAGGGGTCACTGAAGCTTTCTTT

j_call: TRBJ1-4
d_call: -
v_call: TRBV4-2
clone_size: -
cdr3_aa: CASSLAGTTEKLFF
cdr3_nt: TGTGCCAGCAGCCTTGCAGGGACCACAGAAAAACTGTTTTTT

j_call: TRBJ2-5
d_call: -
v_call: TRBV7-9
clone_size: -
cdr3_aa: CASSLAGGPSGETQYF
cdr3_nt: TGTGCCAGCAGCTTAGCGGGGGGCCCATCGGGGGAGACCCAGTACTTC

j_call: TRBJ2-2
d_call: TRBD1
v_call: TRBV10-2
clone_size: -
cdr3_aa: CASSESWTGVVFTGELFF
cdr3_nt: TGCGCCAGCAGTGAGTCCTGGACAGGGGTGGTGTTCACCGGGGAGCTGTTTTTT

j_call: TRBJ2-2
d_call: TRBD2
v_call: TRBV2
clone_size: -
cdr3_aa: CASGPVAGRNTGELFF
cdr3_nt: TGTGCCAGCGGCCCCGTAGCGGGGAGAAACACCGGGGAGCTGTTTTTT

j_call: TRBJ2-1
d_call: -
v_call: TRBV9
clone_size: -
cdr3_aa: CASSVGWEPYNEQFF
cdr3_nt: TGTGCCAGCAGCGTAGGGTGGGAGCCCTACAATGAGCAGTTCTTC

j_call: TRBJ2-5
d_call: -
v_call: TRBV9
clone_size: -
cdr3_aa: CASSGDNQETQYF
cdr3_nt: TGTGCCAGCAGCGGCGACAACCAAGAGACCCAGTACTTC

j_call: TRBJ2-3
d_call: -
v_call: TRBV29-1
clone_size: -
cdr3_aa: CSGRTDTQYF
cdr3_nt: TGCAGCGGACGCACCGATACGCAGTATTTT

j_call: TRBJ2-7
d_call: -
v_call: TRBV7-8
clone_size: -
cdr3_aa: CASSLGGTYEQYF
cdr3_nt: TGTGCCAGCAGCTTAGGCGGGACCTACGAGCAGTACTTC

j_call: TRBJ1-2
d_call: TRBD1
v_call: TRBV7-3
clone_size: -
cdr3_aa: CASSLYPGGNYGYTF
cdr3_nt: TGTGCCAGCAGCTTATATCCAGGGGGGAACTATGGCTACACCTTC

j_call: TRBJ2-5
d_call: -
v_call: TRBV28
clone_size: -
cdr3_aa: CASSPMGGGLRETQYF
cdr3_nt: TGTGCCAGCAGTCCAATGGGGGGAGGTTTGCGGGAGACCCAGTACTTC

j_call: TRBJ1-1
d_call: -
v_call: TRBV9
clone_size: -
cdr3_aa: CASSVVGGEAEAFF
cdr3_nt: TGTGCCAGCAGCGTAGTCGGGGGCGAAGCTGAAGCTTTCTTT

j_call: TRBJ1-5
d_call: -
v_call: TRBV30
clone_size: -
cdr3_aa: CAWSSPNSNQPQHF
cdr3_nt: TGTGCCTGGAGCTCCCCCAATAGCAATCAGCCCCAGCATTTT

j_call: TRBJ1-4
d_call: -
v_call: TRBV19
clone_size: -
cdr3_aa: CASSIRDPGKLFF
cdr3_nt: TGTGCCAGTAGTATTAGGGACCCTGGAAAACTGTTTTTT

j_call: TRBJ2-6
d_call: -
v_call: TRBV18
clone_size: -
cdr3_aa: CASSSPPPAEISLGANVLTF
cdr3_nt: TGTGCCAGCTCGTCTCCCCCCCCGGCGGAGATCTCTCTTGGGGCCAACGTCCTGACTTTC

j_call: TRBJ2-4
d_call: -
v_call: TRBV27
clone_size: -
cdr3_aa: CASSWDRSGAKNIQYF
cdr3_nt: TGTGCCAGCAGCTGGGACCGATCAGGAGCCAAAAACATTCAGTACTTC

j_call: TRBJ2-5
d_call: -
v_call: TRBV11-2
clone_size: few
cdr3_aa: CASSHSPEGTQYF
cdr3_nt: TGTGCCAGCAGCCATTCACCGGAGGGGACCCAGTACTTC

j_call: TRBJ2-6
d_call: -
v_call: TRBV15
clone_size: -
cdr3_aa: CATSTDNSGANVLTF
cdr3_nt: TGTGCCACCAGCACCGACAACTCTGGGGCCAACGTCCTGACTTTC

j_call: TRBJ1-2
d_call: TRBD1
v_call: TRBV29-1
clone_size: -
cdr3_aa: CSVARTGVSSYGYTF
cdr3_nt: TGCAGCGTTGCTCGGACAGGGGTTAGTTCCTATGGCTACACCTTC

j_call: TRBJ1-1
d_call: -
v_call: TRBV29-1
clone_size: -
cdr3_aa: CSVEESLAEAFF
cdr3_nt: TGCAGCGTTGAAGAATCCCTTGCTGAAGCTTTCTTT